This T cell receptor beta chain was recovered during a study of cytomegalovirus exposure and HLA in healthy donors. Germline loops: CDR1 SGHRS, CDR2 YFSETQ. CDR3 length: 15 amino acids. The V end was cut by 2 bases, the J end by 2 bases, with 11 bases between. Both 60 Vbeta primers and 13 Jbeta primers went into the PCR. TCRdb's table, derived via immunoSEQ multiplex PCR, lists solely in-frame clones and lacks some. Of roughly 140,000 clones in the sample, 72% were seen once. The rearrangement uses TRBV5-1 and TRBJ2-1, with a possible D match to TRBD1 (6 bases). This receptor was taken from a man aged 35-49 years in good health and CMV-seronegative. Specimen: PBMCs. CDR3 bases: TGCGCCAGCAGCTTCTCGACAGGTACCTACAATGAGCAGTTCTTC. Translated, it gives CASSFSTGTYNEQFF.